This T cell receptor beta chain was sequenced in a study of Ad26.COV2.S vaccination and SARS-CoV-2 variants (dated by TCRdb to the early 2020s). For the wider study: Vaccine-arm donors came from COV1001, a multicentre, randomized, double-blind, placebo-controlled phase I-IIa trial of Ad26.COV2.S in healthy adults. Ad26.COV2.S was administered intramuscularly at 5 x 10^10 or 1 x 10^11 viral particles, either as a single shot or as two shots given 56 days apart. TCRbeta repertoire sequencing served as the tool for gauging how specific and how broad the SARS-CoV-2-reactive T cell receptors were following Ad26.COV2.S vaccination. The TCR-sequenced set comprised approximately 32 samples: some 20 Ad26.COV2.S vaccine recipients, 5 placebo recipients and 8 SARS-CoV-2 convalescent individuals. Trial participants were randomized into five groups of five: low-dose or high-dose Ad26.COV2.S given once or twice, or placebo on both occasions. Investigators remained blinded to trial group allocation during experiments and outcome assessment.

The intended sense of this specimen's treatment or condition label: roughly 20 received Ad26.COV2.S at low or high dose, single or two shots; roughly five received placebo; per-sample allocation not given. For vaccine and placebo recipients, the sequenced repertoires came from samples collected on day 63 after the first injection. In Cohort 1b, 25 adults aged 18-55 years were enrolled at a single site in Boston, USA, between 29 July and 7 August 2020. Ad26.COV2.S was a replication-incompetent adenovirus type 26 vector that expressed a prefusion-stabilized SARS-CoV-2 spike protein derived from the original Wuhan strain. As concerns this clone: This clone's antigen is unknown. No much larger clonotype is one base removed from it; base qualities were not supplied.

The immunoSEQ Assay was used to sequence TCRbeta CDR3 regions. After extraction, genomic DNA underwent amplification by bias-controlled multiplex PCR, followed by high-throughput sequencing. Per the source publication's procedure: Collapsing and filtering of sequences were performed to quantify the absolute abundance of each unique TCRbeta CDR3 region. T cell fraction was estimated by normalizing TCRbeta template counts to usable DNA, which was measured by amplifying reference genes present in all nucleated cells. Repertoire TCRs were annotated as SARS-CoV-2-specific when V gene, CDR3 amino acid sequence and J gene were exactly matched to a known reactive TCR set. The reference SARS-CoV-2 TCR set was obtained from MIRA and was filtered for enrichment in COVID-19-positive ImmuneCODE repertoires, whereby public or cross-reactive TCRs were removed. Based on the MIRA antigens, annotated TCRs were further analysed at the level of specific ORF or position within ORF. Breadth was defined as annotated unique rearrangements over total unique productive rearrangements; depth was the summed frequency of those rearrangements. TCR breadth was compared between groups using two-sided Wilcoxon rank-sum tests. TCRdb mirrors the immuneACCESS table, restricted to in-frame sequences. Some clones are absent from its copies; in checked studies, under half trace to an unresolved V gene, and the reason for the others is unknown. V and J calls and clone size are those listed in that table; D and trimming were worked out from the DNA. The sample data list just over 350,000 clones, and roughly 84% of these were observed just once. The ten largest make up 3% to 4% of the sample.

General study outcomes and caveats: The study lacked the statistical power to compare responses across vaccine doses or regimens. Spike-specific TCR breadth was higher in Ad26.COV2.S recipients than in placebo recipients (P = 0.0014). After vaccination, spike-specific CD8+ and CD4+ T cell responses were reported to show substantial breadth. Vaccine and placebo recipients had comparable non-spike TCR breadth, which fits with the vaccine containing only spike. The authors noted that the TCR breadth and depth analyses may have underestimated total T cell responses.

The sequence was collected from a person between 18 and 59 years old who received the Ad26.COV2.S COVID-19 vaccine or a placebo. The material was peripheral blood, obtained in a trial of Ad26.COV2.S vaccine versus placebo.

The DNA sequence is as follows: TGTGCCAGCAGCCTAGTCTCGGGGAACACCGGGGAGCTGTTTTTT. Its translation is CASSLVSGNTGELFF. Recombination linked TRBV7-2 to TRBJ2-2; no D segment can be confidently identified. Deletion took 5 bases off V and 1 base off J, with a span of 11 bases between the germline ends. The CDR3, from cysteine to phenylalanine, totals 15 residues. Of the read, only the CDR3 DNA is kept; its 45 bases are in frame from base 1. CDR1 and CDR2, per the germline V gene, are SGHTA and FQGNSA.